This T cell receptor beta chain originates from a study of CD8+ T cells in alopecia areata. Overall study context: Treated individuals took tofacitinib by mouth, 5 to 10 mg twice daily.

The V end lost 1 base, the J end lost 3 bases, and 9 bases lay between the germline ends. Germline assignment: CDR1 PRHDT and CDR2 FYEKMQ (reference sequence). The CDR3 contains 14 residues. Extracted RNA was reverse transcribed, and the resulting cDNA served as sequencing template. Produced via immunoSEQ multiplex PCR; TCRdb's table is partial and in-frame only. The table records about 150,000 clones, less than 65% of them present only once. The table lists this clone with a few counts. Alopecia areata patients provided lesional scalp punch biopsies and peripheral blood. Sorting of PBMCs yielded the CD4+ and CD8+ T cells.

Source: CD8+ T cells sorted from blood, taken at week 0. The rearrangement uses TRBV13 and TRBJ1-2, with TRBD1 as a possible D gene (6 bases). This sequence originates from a human donor with alopecia areata. The CDR3 DNA reads TGTGCCAGCAGCTTAGAGGGGGAATACTATGGCTACACCTTC. Its protein is CASSLEGEYYGYTF. Looking up the rest from reference TRBV13 and TRBJ1-2 gives the full variable domain: AAGVIQSPRHLIKEKRETATLKCYPIPRHDTVYWYQQGPGQDPQFLISFYEKMQSDKGSIPDRFSAQQFSDYHSELNMSSLELGDSALYFCASSLEGEYYGYTFGSGTRLTVV.